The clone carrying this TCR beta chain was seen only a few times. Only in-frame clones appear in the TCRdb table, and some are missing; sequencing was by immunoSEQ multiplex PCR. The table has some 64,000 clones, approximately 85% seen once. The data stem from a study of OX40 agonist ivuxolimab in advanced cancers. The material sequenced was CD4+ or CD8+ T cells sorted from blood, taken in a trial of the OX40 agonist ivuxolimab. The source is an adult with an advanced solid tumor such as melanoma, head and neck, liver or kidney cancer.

The CDR3, as DNA: TGCGCCAGCCGCCGGGCCGGGGGAAATTCACCCCTCCACTTT. This gives the protein CASRRAGGNSPLHF. The chain joins TRBV5-1 to TRBJ1-6; maybe TRBD1 (5 bases). Trimming cost V 7 bases and J 7 bases, with 15 bases left between them. The CDR3 extends over 14 amino acids. Looked up from germline, CDR1 is SGHRS and CDR2 is YFSETQ.